Listed below are T cell receptor beta chains from one sample, sequenced in a study of CD8+CD57+ T cells in acquired aplastic anemia. Each CDR3 protein gets one entry after TCRdb re-called the reads with MiXCR. The sample has 74,000 or so distinct CDR3 sequences, 54% seen once; the top ten hold about 8%. The material sequenced was sorted CD4+, CD8+, or CD8+CD57+ T cells (not recorded which) from PBMCs. These receptor sequences come from a human donor in good health, serving as a control. Each CDR3 is given with its conserved first and last residue. D genes are given only for firm matches. Where a row states a size, it is once, few, many or the class of an expanded clone; other rows omit it.

CDR3nt: TGTGCCTGGCCCTTGCGGCGGGGCCGAAATAGACGCAACAATGAGCAGTTCTTC
CDR3aa: CAWPLRRGRNRRNNEQFF
len: 18
abundance: .
j_gene: TRBJ2-1
d_gene: .
v_gene: TRBV30

CDR3nt: TGCAGCGGCGGACAGGGTAGCACTGAAGCTTTCTTT
CDR3aa: CSGGQGSTEAFF
len: 12
abundance: .
j_gene: TRBJ1-1
d_gene: TRBD1
v_gene: TRBV29-1

CDR3nt: TGTGCCAGTAGTAGACAGGGGGCCCGGGACAGGGGAAACAATGAGCAGTTCTTC
CDR3aa: CASSRQGARDRGNNEQFF
len: 18
abundance: .
j_gene: TRBJ2-1
d_gene: TRBD1
v_gene: TRBV25-1

CDR3nt: TGTGCCAGCAGTTACGAGGGACTATCGGGGACCCAGTACTTC
CDR3aa: CASSYEGLSGTQYF
len: 14
abundance: many
j_gene: TRBJ2-5
d_gene: TRBD2
v_gene: TRBV6-6

CDR3nt: TGTGCCAGCAGCTTATCGATGGGGGATGAAAAACTGTTTTTT
CDR3aa: CASSLSMGDEKLFF
len: 14
abundance: .
j_gene: TRBJ1-4
d_gene: .
v_gene: TRBV7-9

CDR3nt: TGTGCCATCAGTGGGACAGGGGGCACCGGTTGGGAGCAGTACTTC
CDR3aa: CAISGTGGTGWEQYF
len: 15
abundance: .
j_gene: TRBJ2-7
d_gene: TRBD1
v_gene: TRBV10-3

CDR3nt: TGTGCCAGCAGCCCGGGATCTAATAACTATGGCTACACCTTC
CDR3aa: CASSPGSNNYGYTF
len: 14
abundance: many
j_gene: TRBJ1-2
d_gene: .
v_gene: TRBV3-1

CDR3nt: TGTGCCAGTAGTTCTCGACTGGGCGGGGCTTCGAACACCGGGGAGCTGTTTTTT
CDR3aa: CASSSRLGGASNTGELFF
len: 18
abundance: many
j_gene: TRBJ2-2
d_gene: .
v_gene: TRBV19

CDR3nt: TGTGCCAGCAGCTCTGGGGACTCTGTAGCTTTCTTT
CDR3aa: CASSSGDSVAFF
len: 12
abundance: many
j_gene: TRBJ1-1
d_gene: .
v_gene: TRBV5-5

CDR3nt: TGTGCCTGTGACCAACAGGGCACCGGGGAGCTGGTTTTT
CDR3aa: CACDQQGTGELVF
len: 13
abundance: .
j_gene: TRBJ2-2
d_gene: .
v_gene: TRBV30

CDR3nt: TGTGCCACCAGCAGAGGGGGGGCCCAAGAGACCCAGTACTTC
CDR3aa: CATSRGGAQETQYF
len: 14
abundance: once
j_gene: TRBJ2-5
d_gene: .
v_gene: TRBV15

CDR3nt: TGTGCCAGCAGTCTCGGGAGTAACACAGATACGCAGTATTTT
CDR3aa: CASSLGSNTDTQYF
len: 14
abundance: .
j_gene: TRBJ2-3
d_gene: .
v_gene: TRBV25-1

CDR3nt: TGTGCCAGCAGCTTGGTTTGGTCGTTTGTGCTAGCGGGGGGCAATGAGCAGTTCTTC
CDR3aa: CASSLVWSFVLAGGNEQFF
len: 19
abundance: many
j_gene: TRBJ2-1
d_gene: TRBD2
v_gene: TRBV5-5

CDR3nt: TGTGCCACCAGCACCGGACTAGCGGACAATGAGCAGTTCTTC
CDR3aa: CATSTGLADNEQFF
len: 14
abundance: medium-sized
j_gene: TRBJ2-1
d_gene: TRBD2
v_gene: TRBV15

CDR3nt: TGTGCCAGCAGTTTACGGGATACTAGCGGGAGGGCCGAGCAGTACTTC
CDR3aa: CASSLRDTSGRAEQYF
len: 16
abundance: many
j_gene: TRBJ2-7
d_gene: TRBD2
v_gene: TRBV28

CDR3nt: TGTGCCACCAGGGGGACGGCGAGGGGGGATTCACCCCTCCACTTT
CDR3aa: CATRGTARGDSPLHF
len: 15
abundance: .
j_gene: TRBJ1-6
d_gene: TRBD1
v_gene: TRBV19

CDR3nt: TGTGCCAGTAGTATGCAGAGCGCCACAGATACGCAGTATTTT
CDR3aa: CASSMQSATDTQYF
len: 14
abundance: .
j_gene: TRBJ2-3
d_gene: .
v_gene: TRBV19

CDR3nt: TGCAGTGCCCGGGACAGCGAAGGAGTCTACGAGCAGTACTTC
CDR3aa: CSARDSEGVYEQYF
len: 14
abundance: .
j_gene: TRBJ2-7
d_gene: TRBD1
v_gene: TRBV20-1

CDR3nt: TGTGCCAGCAGTTACCTAGGGACAGGGTCTAACTATGGCTACACCTTC
CDR3aa: CASSYLGTGSNYGYTF
len: 16
abundance: .
j_gene: TRBJ1-2
d_gene: TRBD1
v_gene: TRBV2

CDR3nt: TGTGCCAGCAGACAGGGGGCCTACGAGCAGTACTTC
CDR3aa: CASRQGAYEQYF
len: 12
abundance: few
j_gene: TRBJ2-7
d_gene: TRBD1
v_gene: TRBV2

CDR3nt: TGTGCCAGCAGTCTGACGGATAGCGGGACGTACGAGCAGTACTTC
CDR3aa: CASSLTDSGTYEQYF
len: 15
abundance: many
j_gene: TRBJ2-7
d_gene: TRBD2
v_gene: TRBV6-2/TRBV6-3

CDR3nt: TGTGCCTGGAGCGTGGGACAGGGGATTGTCCAGGAAGAACTGTTTTTT
CDR3aa: CAWSVGQGIVQEELFF
len: 16
abundance: once
j_gene: TRBJ1-4
d_gene: TRBD1
v_gene: TRBV30

CDR3nt: TGTGCCACCAGTGATAGGGACCAGCCCCAGCATTTT
CDR3aa: CATSDRDQPQHF
len: 12
abundance: .
j_gene: TRBJ1-5
d_gene: .
v_gene: TRBV24-1

CDR3nt: TGTGCCAGCAGTGACCTAGGACGGGACGTATGGGGCGGCTACACCTTC
CDR3aa: CASSDLGRDVWGGYTF
len: 16
abundance: .
j_gene: TRBJ1-2
d_gene: .
v_gene: TRBV11-1

CDR3nt: TGTGCCAGCAGTGACAGATTAGCCAAAAACATTCAGTACTTC
CDR3aa: CASSDRLAKNIQYF
len: 14
abundance: many
j_gene: TRBJ2-4
d_gene: .
v_gene: TRBV6-1

CDR3nt: TGTGCCATCAGTGACGGACTAAACTATGGCTACACCTTC
CDR3aa: CAISDGLNYGYTF
len: 13
abundance: medium-sized
j_gene: TRBJ1-2
d_gene: .
v_gene: TRBV10-3

CDR3nt: TGTGCCAGTAGTATCGGCACGAACAATGAGCAGTTCTTC
CDR3aa: CASSIGTNNEQFF
len: 13
abundance: .
j_gene: TRBJ2-1
d_gene: .
v_gene: TRBV19

CDR3nt: TGTGCCAGTAGTCCCTGGACAGTGCTAGGGAACACTGAAGCTTTCTTT
CDR3aa: CASSPWTVLGNTEAFF
len: 16
abundance: many
j_gene: TRBJ1-1
d_gene: .
v_gene: TRBV19

CDR3nt: TGTGCCAGTAGTATCGAATGGACAGGGGGTAGGTACAATGAGCAGTTCTTC
CDR3aa: CASSIEWTGGRYNEQFF
len: 17
abundance: .
j_gene: TRBJ2-1
d_gene: TRBD1
v_gene: TRBV19

CDR3nt: TGCGCCAGCAGCCAAGATAGGGGGGTGTGGAATGAGCAGTTCTTC
CDR3aa: CASSQDRGVWNEQFF
len: 15
abundance: .
j_gene: TRBJ2-1
d_gene: .
v_gene: TRBV4-3

CDR3nt: TGTGCCAGCACCTCCCGCCCAGATTCCTACGAGCAGTACTTC
CDR3aa: CASTSRPDSYEQYF
len: 14
abundance: .
j_gene: TRBJ2-7
d_gene: .
v_gene: TRBV25-1

CDR3nt: TGTGCCAGCAGCTTACACTCTGGAAACACCATATATTTT
CDR3aa: CASSLHSGNTIYF
len: 13
abundance: .
j_gene: TRBJ1-3
d_gene: .
v_gene: TRBV7-8

CDR3nt: TGTGCCAGCAGTGAATATGGGGGGCGGCCTAGCACAGATACGCAGTATTTT
CDR3aa: CASSEYGGRPSTDTQYF
len: 17
abundance: .
j_gene: TRBJ2-3
d_gene: .
v_gene: TRBV25-1

CDR3nt: TGTGCCAGTAGTTTTACAGGAAATAGCAATCAGCCCCAGCATTTT
CDR3aa: CASSFTGNSNQPQHF
len: 15
abundance: .
j_gene: TRBJ1-5
d_gene: .
v_gene: TRBV19

CDR3nt: TGTGCCAGCAACCCGGGGAACTATAATTCACCCCTCCACTTT
CDR3aa: CASNPGNYNSPLHF
len: 14
abundance: medium-sized
j_gene: TRBJ1-6
d_gene: .
v_gene: TRBV19

CDR3nt: TGTGCCAGCAGCTTACTGATTAGCGGGAGCTACGAGCAGTACTTC
CDR3aa: CASSLLISGSYEQYF
len: 15
abundance: many
j_gene: TRBJ2-7
d_gene: TRBD2
v_gene: TRBV7-2

CDR3nt: TGTGCCAGCGAGAGGGGAAGGGAGACCCAGTACTTC
CDR3aa: CASERGRETQYF
len: 12
abundance: few
j_gene: TRBJ2-5
d_gene: .
v_gene: TRBV15

CDR3nt: TGTGCCAGCAGTTGGGGGGTCCAGCCCCAGCATTTT
CDR3aa: CASSWGVQPQHF
len: 12
abundance: .
j_gene: TRBJ1-5
d_gene: .
v_gene: TRBV12-3/TRBV12-4

CDR3nt: TGCAGTGCTAAGGGGTCTAGCGGGGGGGTGGAGACCCAGTACTTC
CDR3aa: CSAKGSSGGVETQYF
len: 15
abundance: many
j_gene: TRBJ2-5
d_gene: TRBD2
v_gene: TRBV20-1

CDR3nt: TGTGCCAGCAGCTTAGCGGCCGACCAGACCAATGAGCAGTTCTTC
CDR3aa: CASSLAADQTNEQFF
len: 15
abundance: .
j_gene: TRBJ2-1
d_gene: .
v_gene: TRBV11-1

CDR3nt: TGTGCCAGCAGCCCCTACAGGGGGCTAAGGGAGACCCAGTACTTC
CDR3aa: CASSPYRGLRETQYF
len: 15
abundance: .
j_gene: TRBJ2-5
d_gene: TRBD1
v_gene: TRBV3-1

CDR3nt: TGTGCCATCAGGGGTTGGACGGTCTATGGCTACACCTTC
CDR3aa: CAIRGWTVYGYTF
len: 13
abundance: .
j_gene: TRBJ1-2
d_gene: .
v_gene: TRBV10-3

CDR3nt: TGTGCCAGCAGCCAAGATCGCCGGATCTACGAGCAGTACTTC
CDR3aa: CASSQDRRIYEQYF
len: 14
abundance: .
j_gene: TRBJ2-7
d_gene: .
v_gene: TRBV7-2

CDR3nt: TGTGCCAGCAGGGGGGGATTGGTCACTGAAGCCTTCTTT
CDR3aa: CASRGGLVTEAFF
len: 13
abundance: .
j_gene: TRBJ1-1
d_gene: .
v_gene: TRBV5-4

CDR3nt: TGTGCCAGCAGCTTAGGTAGCGGGGGGGCAGGAGAGACCCAGTACTTC
CDR3aa: CASSLGSGGAGETQYF
len: 16
abundance: many
j_gene: TRBJ2-5
d_gene: TRBD2
v_gene: TRBV11-2

CDR3nt: TGTGCCAGCAGCCTGCAGACAGGGGAAGGCTACACCTTC
CDR3aa: CASSLQTGEGYTF
len: 13
abundance: many
j_gene: TRBJ1-2
d_gene: TRBD1
v_gene: TRBV12-3/TRBV12-4

CDR3nt: TGTGCCAGCAGTGCCGGGGCAGGCTATGGCTACACCTTC
CDR3aa: CASSAGAGYGYTF
len: 13
abundance: many
j_gene: TRBJ1-2
d_gene: .
v_gene: TRBV27

CDR3nt: TGTGCCAGTAGTCTAACAGTTCTCTCCCCTAGGGGCTACACCTTC
CDR3aa: CASSLTVLSPRGYTF
len: 15
abundance: many
j_gene: TRBJ1-2
d_gene: .
v_gene: TRBV19

CDR3nt: TGTGCCAGCAGCGGGACAGGAGATTACGAGCAGTACTTC
CDR3aa: CASSGTGDYEQYF
len: 13
abundance: once
j_gene: TRBJ2-7
d_gene: TRBD1
v_gene: TRBV9